Sequencing of this T cell receptor (beta chain) was carried out in a study of T cells in Graves' hyperthyroidism and ophthalmopathy. The CDR3 loop spans 13 amino acids. Per germline, CDR1 MDHEN and CDR2 SYDVKM. Trimming removed 8 bases from V and 2 bases from J; junction bases left unmatched: 4. TCR beta CDR3 regions were amplified from RNA. Researchers ran a first-round RT-PCR on the TCR CDR3 using the HTBI primer set. Each CDR3 protein is one row after TCRdb ran MiXCR on the multiplex PCR reads. The repertoire has about 260,000 distinct CDR3 sequences, about 17% of them found once; the top ten carry more than 25%.

The rearrangement links TRBV28 to TRBJ1-1; 8 bases align to TRBD1. The source of this sequence is a woman aged 18 to 35 with Graves' ophthalmopathy. Input material: blood. The CDR3 protein is CASGGQGNTEAFF. The CDR3 coding sequence is TGTGCCAGCGGAGGACAGGGTAACACTGAAGCTTTCTTT.